Presented here are 6 T cell receptor beta chains from one specimen sequenced in a study of blood T cell repertoires in COVID-19. Assay used: immunoSEQ multiplex PCR; TCRdb lists only in-frame clones, some missing. This table holds approximately 69,000 clones, roughly 85% found once. What was sequenced was peripheral blood. These receptors all come from a woman aged 80 or over with acute or convalescent COVID-19.

The rearrangement joins TRBV27 to TRBJ1-1; D is undetermined. Per the germline V gene, CDR1 is MNHEY and CDR2 is SMNVEV (reference sequence). Trimming shortened V by 5 bases and J by 0 bases, and 7 bases separated the two germline ends. The CDR3 spans 13 residues. The CDR3 bases are TGTGCCAGCAGTCCTACAGTGAACACTGAAGCTTTCTTT. It is translated as CASSPTVNTEAFF.

The genes are TRBV3-1 (or the pseudogene TRBV3-2) and TRBJ2-1; TRBD2 agrees at 7 bases. Germline V gene lookup returns CDR1 LGHDT and CDR2 YNNKEL (reference sequence). The junction had 0 bases not matched to a gene; V was cut back by 0 bases and J by 4 bases. The CDR3 spans 14 residues. CDR3 protein: CASSQEGLYNEQFF. The CDR3, as DNA: TGTGCCAGCAGCCAAGAGGGACTATACAATGAGCAGTTCTTC.

CDR3 in amino acids: CASSTGSRAADTGELFF. The CDR3 region has the DNA TGCGCCAGCAGCACGGGCTCCAGGGCGGCGGACACCGGGGAGCTGTTTTTT. The chain combines TRBV5-1 with TRBJ2-2; tentative D call: TRBD1 (5 bases). Germline V gives CDR1 SGHRS, CDR2 YFSETQ. Trimming removed 4 bases from V and 3 bases from J, with 19 bases in between. This CDR3 has 17 residues. Full variable domain (rest looked up from reference TRBV5-1 and TRBJ2-2): KAGVTQTPRYLIKTRGQQVTLSCSPISGHRSVSWYQQTPGQGLQFLFEYFSETQRNKGNFPGRFSGRQFSNSRSEMNVSTLELGDSALYLCASSTGSRAADTGELFFGEGSRLTVL.

V gene TRBV6-5 combines with J gene TRBJ2-7, with 11 nucleotides matching TRBD1. V was clipped by 1 base and J by 1 base; unmatched bases: 3. Germline assignment: CDR1 MNHEY and CDR2 SVGAGI. The CDR3 is made up of 16 amino acids. The CDR3 region has the DNA TGTGCCAGCAGTTACTGGGACAGGGGGATATCCTACGAGCAGTACTTC. This sequence encodes CASSYWDRGISYEQYF.

This chain links TRBV11-1 with TRBJ1-2; D call uncertain. Trimming pared 0 bases from V and 5 bases from J, leaving 13 bases between. This CDR3 spans 15 amino acids. Germline assignment: CDR1 SGHAT and CDR2 FQDESV (reference sequence). The CDR3 DNA is TGTGCCAGCAGCTTAGCATCTGGAGGTCCTTATGGCTACACCTTC. Translation: CASSLASGGPYGYTF.

This chain connects TRBV24-1 to TRBJ1-2; no reliable D call. This CDR3 has 13 residues. The V gene lost 1 base and the J gene lost 7 bases, with 9 bases spanning the gap. CDR1 and CDR2 from the germline V gene are KGHDR and SFDVKD. CDR3: CATSDLYWAGYTF. The CDR3 DNA sequence: TGTGCCACCAGTGATTTATATTGGGCTGGCTACACCTTC.